Below are 23 T cell receptor beta chains sequenced from a single sample in a study of identifying expanded T cells in peripheral blood. Repertoires were generated with immunoSEQ multiplex PCR, while TCRdb's copy carries only in-frame clones and drops some. The sample records 75,000 to 95,000 clones, about 89% being singletons. The sequenced sample was blood. The receptor set was obtained from a person aged 18 to 70 in good health.

The genes are TRBV5-4 and TRBJ1-2; D possibly corresponds to TRBD1 (6 bases). The V gene lost 4 bases and the J gene lost 7 bases, with 11 bases spanning the gap. The CDR3 length is 12 residues. The germline CDR1 and CDR2 sequences are SGHNT and YYREEE (reference sequence). The CDR3 region is CASSLPTGGYTF. DNA of the CDR3: TGTGCCAGCAGCCTACCGACAGGTGGCTACACCTTC.

This chain joins TRBV5-1 and TRBJ2-5; D remains unclear. Germline V gives CDR1 SGHRS, CDR2 YFSETQ. The CDR3 is 21 amino acids. V was cut by 0 bases and J by 2 bases, with 29 bases left in between. In DNA, the CDR3 is TGCGCCAGCAGCTTGGCCAAGTCGGCAGAGGAACAAATACAACTACAAGAGACCCAGTACTTC. It yields the protein CASSLAKSAEEQIQLQETQYF.

The rearrangement uses TRBV6-6 and TRBJ1-6; a weak D match, TRBD1 (6 bases). The CDR3 spans 15 residues. Germline V lookup: CDR1 MNHNY, CDR2 SVGAGI (reference sequence). V lost 4 bases to trimming and J lost 8 bases, with 15 bases between them. This CDR3 is CASSSRGSAYSPLHF. The DNA of the CDR3 is TGTGCCAGCAGTTCCAGGGGTTCGGCCTATTCACCCCTCCACTTT.

The rearrangement links TRBV7-8 to TRBJ2-2; TRBD2 agrees at 7 bases. With V trimmed by 7 bases and J by 7 bases, 18 bases remained unmatched. The CDR3 has 17 amino acids. In germline, CDR1 is SGHVS, CDR2 FQNEAQ. CDR3 DNA sequence: TGTGCCAGCAATCGGGCGAGCGGGAATAAGGTGCACGGGGAGCTGTTTTTT. It encodes CASNRASGNKVHGELFF. The whole variable domain, filled in from reference TRBV7-8 and TRBJ2-2, reads GAGVSQSPRYKVAKRGQDVALRCDPISGHVSLFWYQQALGQGPEFLTYFQNEAQLDKSGLPSDRFFAERPEGSVSTLKIQRTQQEDSAVYLCASNRASGNKVHGELFFGEGSRLTVL.

This clone appeared a few times. The genes are TRBV2 and TRBJ1-2, with 9 bases fitting TRBD1. The CDR3 length is 13 residues. The V segment lost 8 bases and the J segment 6 bases; nucleotides outside the gene matches: 7. The germline V gene has CDR1 SNHLY and CDR2 FYNNEI. The CDR3 bases are TGTGCCAGCTCCCCCGACAGGGGGGATGGCTACACCTTC. Protein: CASSPDRGDGYTF.

The gene calls are TRBV7-2 and TRBJ2-3; D is undetermined. V gave up 1 base and J gave up 2 bases, with 7 bases separating them. This CDR3 has 14 amino acids. CDR1 is SGHTA, CDR2 FQGNSA, per germline. The CDR3 DNA is TGTGCCAGCAGCTTAGGTCCAGCCACAGATACGCAGTATTTT. This codes for CASSLGPATDTQYF.

This rearrangement joins TRBV6-1 to TRBJ1-6; no clear D gene. Trimming took off 6 bases at V and 7 bases at J, with 4 bases between the two ends. Germline V gene lookup returns CDR1 MNHNS and CDR2 SASEGT. The CDR3 spans 11 residues. The DNA of the CDR3 is TGTGCCAGCAGCCTCAATTCACCCCTCCACTTT. Encoded protein: CASSLNSPLHF.

The chain couples TRBV10-1 to TRBJ2-5; D uncertain. V gave up 3 bases and J gave up 5 bases, with 16 bases separating them. The germline CDR1 and CDR2 sequences are WNHNN and SYGVQD (reference sequence). This CDR3 contains 15 residues. The CDR3, as DNA: TGCGCCAGCAGTGACTCAATCGTCTCCCGGGAGACCCAGTACTTC. Its protein product is CASSDSIVSRETQYF.

The V and J genes are TRBV7-2 and TRBJ2-3; D is undetermined. Germline V gives CDR1 SGHTA, CDR2 FQGNSA. V dropped 1 base and J dropped 2 bases, with 16 bases sitting between them. The CDR3 has 17 residues. The chain's CDR3 is CASSLGWLGISTDTQYF. The CDR3 DNA reads TGTGCCAGCAGCTTAGGCTGGCTAGGTATTTCCACAGATACGCAGTATTTT.

V is TRBV2 and J is TRBJ1-2; D is uncertain. Germline CDR1 is SNHLY and CDR2 is FYNNEI. Trimming removed 1 base at V and 7 bases at J, with 19 bases between. The CDR3 spans 16 residues. CDR3 sequence: CASSEVGGGTVSGYTF. CDR3 nucleotides: TGTGCCAGCAGTGAAGTTGGCGGTGGCACAGTAAGTGGCTACACCTTC. Supplemented by reference TRBV2 and TRBJ1-2, the full variable domain reads EPEVTQTPSHQVTQMGQEVILRCVPISNHLYFYWYRQILGQKVEFLVSFYNNEISEKSEIFDDQFSVERPDGSNFTLKIRSTKLEDSAMYFCASSEVGGGTVSGYTFGSGTRLTVV.

This clone was observed a few times. This chain connects TRBV6-6 to TRBJ1-1; the D is unclear. Trimming removed 0 bases at V and 1 base at J, with 9 bases between. Germline lookup yields CDR1 MNHNY and CDR2 SVGAGI (reference sequence). This CDR3 is 15 amino acids long. The DNA of the CDR3 is TGTGCCAGCAGTTACTCGTTTATGGGGAACACTGAAGCTTTCTTT. It encodes CASSYSFMGNTEAFF.

This clone was picked up one time. The genes are TRBV29-1 and TRBJ2-7, with D unclear. Germline V gene data show CDR1 as SQVTM and CDR2 as ANQGSEA. The V end lost 0 bases, the J end lost 3 bases, and 9 bases lay between the germline ends. The CDR3 is 13 amino acids. CDR3 sequence (DNA): TGCAGCGTTGAAGACCCTGAAAACTACGAGCAGTACTTC. The encoded protein is CSVEDPENYEQYF.

To note about this clone: A read error may produce the germline difference seen at one junction end. The chain has TRBV7-9 and TRBJ2-2; TRBD2 matches 7 bases. Germline V gives CDR1 SEHNR, CDR2 FQNEAQ (reference sequence). The CDR3 extends over 13 amino acids. The CDR3: CASSAYVRRELLF. DNA for the CDR3: TGTGCCAGCAGCGCCTACGTAAGGCGGGAGCTGCTTTTT.

This chain links TRBV10-1 with TRBJ2-2; 8 bases align to TRBD2. V was clipped by 3 bases and J by 13 bases; unmatched bases: 19. The CDR3 has 17 amino acids. Looked up from germline, CDR1 is WNHNN and CDR2 is SYGVQD (reference sequence). The CDR3 sequence: CASSDPGGVVLSIGLFF. CDR3 coding DNA: TGCGCCAGCAGTGACCCGGGGGGGGTGGTCCTCTCAATAGGGCTGTTTTTT.

This chain links TRBV12-5 with TRBJ1-1; D is unclear. The V and J ends lost 5 bases and 9 bases respectively, with 7 bases between them. The CDR3 totals 10 residues. Germline values: CDR1 LGHNT, CDR2 FRNRAP. CDR3 in DNA: TGTGCTAGTGGTACTACGAAAGCTTTCTTT. Translated, it gives CASGTTKAFF.

J is TRBJ2-3 and V is TRBV9; 8 nucleotides agree with TRBD2. V lost 1 base and J lost 6; bases outside the gene matches: 4. CDR1 is SGDLS, CDR2 YYNGEE, per germline. The CDR3 totals 14 residues. The CDR3 sequence: CASSVSGGGDTQYF. CDR3 coding DNA: TGTGCCAGCAGCGTAAGCGGGGGTGGGGATACGCAGTATTTT.

The chain joins TRBV9 to TRBJ2-3; D is ambiguous. V was trimmed by 0 bases and J by 2 bases, leaving 10 bases between them. The length of the CDR3 is 15 residues. CDR1 is SGDLS, CDR2 YYNGEE, per germline. The CDR3 sequence: CASSVDSGFTDTQYF. DNA for the CDR3: TGTGCCAGCAGCGTAGATTCAGGCTTCACAGATACGCAGTATTTT.

This clone has just one count. The gene calls are TRBV6-1 and TRBJ2-7, with D possibly matching TRBD1 (6 bases). The CDR3 length is 13 residues. Per germline, CDR1 MNHNS and CDR2 SASEGT. Trimming stripped 7 bases from V and 3 bases from J, with 13 bases between. CDR3 amino acids: CASNRGGSYEQYF. The CDR3 nucleotides read TGTGCCAGCAACCGAGGGGGAAGCTACGAGCAGTACTTC.

The chain employs TRBV27 and TRBJ1-2, with 8 bases aligning to TRBD1. Losses at the gene ends were 2 bases for V and 7 bases for J; bases not matched to a gene: 3. The CDR3 runs to 13 residues. From germline, CDR1 is MNHEY and CDR2 SMNVEV (reference sequence). The CDR3 is CASSLQGAGGYTF. The CDR3 DNA is TGTGCCAGCAGTTTACAGGGGGCGGGTGGCTACACCTTC.

The chain couples TRBV7-9 to TRBJ2-7; TRBD1 matches 7 bases. CDR1 SEHNR and CDR2 FQNEAQ come from the germline V gene (reference sequence). V shed 2 bases, J shed 3 bases, and the junction held 10 bases outside the gene matches. The CDR3 is 16 residues long. As DNA, the CDR3 is TGTGCCAGCAGCTTATCGGGTGGGACAGTATACTACGAGCAGTACTTC. Protein product: CASSLSGGTVYYEQYF. Supplemented by reference TRBV7-9 and TRBJ2-7, the full variable domain reads DTGVSQNPRHKITKRGQNVTFRCDPISEHNRLYWYRQTLGQGPEFLTYFQNEAQLEKSRLLSDRFSAERPKGSFSTLEIQRTEQGDSAMYLCASSLSGGTVYYEQYFGPGTRLTVT.

The chain carries TRBV6-4 and TRBJ2-7, with 16 bases matching TRBD2. J gave up 2 bases and V 5 bases, and 12 bases lay outside the gene matches. The germline CDR1 and CDR2 sequences are MRHNA and SNTAGT. The CDR3 has 19 amino acids. The DNA for the CDR3 is TGTGCCAGCAGTTCCGGGACTAGCGGGAGGGCCCCCGATCCCTACGAGCAGTACTTC. This encodes CASSSGTSGRAPDPYEQYF.

The chain joins TRBV11-2 to TRBJ1-5; D gene uncertain. The V gene lost 4 bases and the J gene lost 4 bases, with 8 bases spanning the gap. Germline V gene data show CDR1 as SGHAT and CDR2 as FQNNGV. The CDR3 loop spans 13 amino acids. CDR3 amino acids: CASSSDRNQPQHF. Here the CDR3 DNA reads TGTGCCAGCAGCTCCGATAGGAATCAGCCCCAGCATTTT. The full variable domain, in which reference TRBV11-2 and TRBJ1-5 provide the parts outside the CDR3, is EAGVAQSPRYKIIEKRQSVAFWCNPISGHATLYWYQQILGQGPKLLIQFQNNGVVDDSQLPKDRFSAERLKGVDSTLKIQPAKLEDSAVYLCASSSDRNQPQHFGDGTRLSIL.

The CDR3 nucleotides are TGTGCCAGCAGCCCCGGACTAAACTACGAGCAGTACTTC. Translating it yields CASSPGLNYEQYF. The genes are TRBV5-6 and TRBJ2-7, with D perhaps matching TRBD2 (6 bases). Germline V lookup: CDR1 SGHDT, CDR2 YYEEEE. V gave up 4 bases and J gave up 3 bases, with 11 bases separating them. The CDR3 is 13 amino acids.